This record covers a single TCR beta chain. Its antigen remains undetermined. No much larger clonotype is one base removed from it; base qualities were not supplied. The immunoSEQ Assay, a bias-controlled multiplex PCR, was used to amplify TCRbeta CDR3 regions from genomic DNA. Regarding the original processing steps: Nucleated cell counts per sample were estimated from amplification of reference gene primers within the assay. To quantify the absolute abundance of each unique TCRbeta CDR3 rearrangement, sequence reads were collapsed and filtered. For each sample, productive Simpson clonality was calculated as the square root of Simpson's diversity index across productive rearrangements. TCRdb stores this immuneACCESS table with in-frame sequences only. Part of the clones is absent; in the studies checked, under half of the shortfall reflects unresolved V genes, and no reason is known for the rest. The D gene and trimming were derived from the DNA, and the V and J assignments and clone size from that table. This sample lists a few hundred thousand clones; 82% were detected once. Around 3.2% of the sample belongs to the ten largest clones.

CDR1 and CDR2 were assigned from the germline V gene as KGHSH and LQKENI. The CDR3 goes from the cysteine to the phenylalanine over 16 residues. The read is trimmed to its CDR3 DNA, 48 bases read in frame from base 1. V lost 6 bases and J lost 2 bases; the stretch between them is 18 bases long. These data originate in a study of blood T cell repertoires in COVID-19 (dated by TCRdb to the early 2020s). With regard to the full study: The collaborator samples originated in the United States, Italy and Spain and spanned the acute and convalescent phases of COVID-19. The material from the prospective study consisted of cDNA or gDNA derived from T cells, B-cell-depleted T cells, or PBMCs. The dataset comprised deeply sampled blood TCRbeta repertoires from subjects exposed to, actively infected with, or recovered from COVID-19. The repertoires were released in a freely available public database meant as a resource for research on the immune response to SARS-CoV-2. Samples were obtained from the ongoing ImmuneRACE study (first 160 participants) and from 1,254 subjects provided by 6 global collaborators. Sample metadata almost always included a de-identified subject ID, COVID-19 status, age in years and sex. Where HLA class I and class II types were available, the types were taken from metadata supplied by the sample provider, not from assay-based typing.

General study outcomes and caveats: The quantity of clinical and demographic metadata differed by source and by participant and was supplied without curation.

Collaborating institutions collected whole blood in K2EDTA tubes following their own protocols. Collaborator samples were shipped for TCRbeta analysis as frozen whole blood, isolated PBMCs, or DNA extracted from either sample type. This sequence uses TRBV18 and TRBJ2-3, with a tentative D gene TRBD2 over 5 matching bases. The clonotype was recovered from a young woman with acute or convalescent COVID-19. Sequencing used peripheral blood. In nucleotide form, the sequence is TGTGCCAGCTCCGAGCTTCCCGGGGTGATCACAGATACGCAGTATTTT. Translated, this gives CASSELPGVITDTQYF.